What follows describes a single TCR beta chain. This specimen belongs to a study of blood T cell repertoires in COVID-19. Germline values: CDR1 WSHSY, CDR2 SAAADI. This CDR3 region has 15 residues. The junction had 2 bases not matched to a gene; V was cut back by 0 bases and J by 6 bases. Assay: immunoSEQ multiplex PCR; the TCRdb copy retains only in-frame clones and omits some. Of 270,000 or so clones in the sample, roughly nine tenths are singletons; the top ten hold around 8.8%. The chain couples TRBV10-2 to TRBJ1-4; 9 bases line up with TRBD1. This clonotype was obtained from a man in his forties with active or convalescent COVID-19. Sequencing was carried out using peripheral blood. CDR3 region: CASSESGQGDEKLFF. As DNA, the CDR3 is TGCGCCAGCAGTGAGTCGGGACAGGGAGATGAAAAACTGTTTTTT.